This entry features one T cell receptor (beta chain) sequence. Its specificity is unknown. This sample is drawn from a study of T cell responses to AZD1222 COVID-19 vaccine. The wider study: Second doses at about 4 or about 12 weeks were pooled.

With 2 bases removed from V and 2 bases from J, the gap between germline ends came to 12 bases. Germline V CDR1 and CDR2: MGHRA, YSYEKL. This CDR3 spans 15 amino acids. Study-level results: Spike-specific TCR breadth and depth grew following two AZD1222 doses. Spike-wide vaccine-associated CD4 TCRs dominated at 160-218 and 743-854. Repertoire sampling happened only post peak T cell response.

The data were produced by immunoSEQ multiplex PCR, yet TCRdb's version contains in-frame clones alone and is incomplete. This sample has some 130,000 clones, with about nine tenths found just once. The origin of this receptor is an adult in good health. Sequencing used peripheral blood, obtained on day 0 of AZD1222 vaccination. This chain joins TRBV4-1 and TRBJ1-1; unclear D gene. The CDR3: CASSQQSGINTEAFF. The CDR3 coding sequence is TGCGCCAGCAGCCAACAGTCGGGCATAAACACTGAAGCTTTCTTT.